Listed here are 17 T cell receptor beta chains from one sample, sequenced in a study of CD8+ T cells in alopecia areata. Regarding treatment: oral pan-JAK inhibitor, 5-10 mg twice daily. Extraction and reverse transcription of RNA yielded cDNA as the sequencing template. The method was immunoSEQ multiplex PCR; TCRdb's version includes in-frame clones alone and lacks a portion of them. Counted here are tens of thousands of clones, around three quarters occurring once; the ten biggest clones make up about 18%. This specimen was CD8+ T cells sorted from blood, taken at roughly week 45, from a patient treated with tofacitinib. These receptor sequences come from a human donor with alopecia areata.

This clone was detected a few times. This sequence joins TRBV29-1 and TRBJ2-1; D not certain. Germline CDR1 reads SQVTM; CDR2 reads ANQGSEA. The length of the CDR3 is 14 residues. Trimming took 4 bases from V and 3 from J, leaving 13 bases between them. This CDR3 reads CSVVRADYYNEQFF. In DNA form, the CDR3 reads TGCAGCGTTGTAAGGGCGGATTACTACAATGAGCAGTTCTTC.

The chain has TRBV14 and TRBJ1-1; no clear D. V was cut by 4 bases and J by 8 bases, with 14 bases left in between. This CDR3 comprises 13 residues. The germline V gene has CDR1 SGHDN and CDR2 FVKESK. The CDR3 sequence is CASSREQTGEAFF. Here the CDR3 DNA reads TGTGCCAGCAGCCGAGAACAGACGGGCGAAGCTTTCTTT.

This chain links TRBV19 with TRBJ1-2; weak D call: TRBD1 (6 bases). V lost 2 bases and J lost 5, with 9 bases in between. The CDR3 sequence is 13 residues long. Germline values: CDR1 LNHDA, CDR2 SQIVND (reference sequence). Here the CDR3 reads CASSIPGEYGYTF. The DNA of the CDR3 is TGTGCCAGTAGTATACCAGGGGAGTATGGCTACACCTTC.

This chain links TRBV29-1 with TRBJ1-2; 8 bases agree with TRBD1. The germline V gene has CDR1 SQVTM and CDR2 ANQGSEA. CDR3 length: 13 amino acids. The V gene end was trimmed by 6 bases and the J gene end by 2 bases; junction bases not matched to a gene: 5. CDR3 region: CSVTGGNNYGYTF. The CDR3 nucleotides read TGCAGCGTCACAGGGGGGAACAACTATGGCTACACCTTC.

The V gene is TRBV25-1, the J gene TRBJ2-2; D gene uncertain. Germline V CDR1 and CDR2: MGHDK, SYGVNS. This CDR3 comprises 13 residues. V lost 3 bases to trimming and J lost 6 bases, with 8 bases between them. The CDR3: CASSEVLAGELFF. DNA of the CDR3: TGTGCCAGCAGTGAGGTCCTAGCCGGGGAGCTGTTTTTT.

The chain couples TRBV7-9 to TRBJ2-7; D possibly uses TRBD1 or TRBD2 (5 bases each). Germline V gene lookup returns CDR1 SEHNR and CDR2 FQNEAQ (reference sequence). Between the trimmed V and J ends, which lost 4 bases and 4 bases, there was a span of 20 bases. This CDR3 comprises 16 residues. The CDR3: CASSSPRGRTRYEQYF. The CDR3 DNA follows: TGTGCCAGCAGCTCCCCCCGGGGACGTACGAGATACGAGCAGTACTTC.

This chain uses TRBV9 with TRBJ2-3; D may correspond to TRBD1 or TRBD2 (6 bases each). This CDR3 region has 18 residues. V lost 0 bases and J 3 bases, leaving 20 bases between the germline ends. Germline-derived CDR1 and CDR2 are SGDLS and YYNGEE. CDR3: CASSVEVRGVERTDTQYF. CDR3 nucleotide sequence: TGTGCCAGCAGCGTAGAGGTGAGGGGGGTGGAAAGGACAGATACGCAGTATTTT.

The CDR3 here is CSVRLAGVYEQYF. Here the CDR3 DNA reads TGCAGCGTTCGACTAGCGGGGGTCTACGAGCAGTACTTC. The chain combines TRBV29-1 with TRBJ2-7; 12 bases are shared with TRBD2. The germline CDR1 and CDR2 sequences are SQVTM and ANQGSEA. This CDR3 has 13 residues. V was pared by 5 bases and J by 3 bases, with 2 bases of the junction left unmatched.

The chain is built from TRBV6-6 and TRBJ2-7, with D tentatively TRBD2 (6 bases). Germline V CDR1 and CDR2: MNHNY, SVGAGI (reference sequence). Trimming removed 2 bases from V and 4 bases from J, with 9 bases in between. There are 13 residues in the CDR3. CDR3 region: CASSYLGGYEQYF. The DNA for the CDR3 is TGTGCCAGCAGTTACCTTGGGGGGTACGAGCAGTACTTC.

The CDR3 loop reads CASSWTGDSYEQYF. The DNA for the CDR3 is TGTGCCAGCAGCTGGACAGGGGACTCCTACGAGCAGTACTTC. The chain uses TRBV7-2 and TRBJ2-7, with 9 bases lining up with TRBD1. Looked up from germline, CDR1 is SGHTA and CDR2 is FQGNSA. V trimming: 4 bases; J trimming: 0 bases; junction bases outside the gene matches: 1. This CDR3 spans 14 amino acids.

The chain couples TRBV7-8 to TRBJ2-5; TRBD1 agrees at 9 bases. The V gene end was trimmed by 4 bases and the J gene end by 4 bases; junction bases not matched to a gene: 7. This CDR3 is 15 amino acids long. Per germline, CDR1 SGHVS and CDR2 FQNEAQ. In DNA, the CDR3 is TGTGCCAGCAGCTCTTCCGGGACAGGGAGAGAGACCCAGTACTTC. Translated: CASSSSGTGRETQYF.

The chain carries TRBV29-1 and TRBJ2-7; D may correspond to TRBD1 or TRBD2 (7 bases each). This CDR3 spans 15 amino acids. Trimming removed 6 bases from V and 2 bases from J, with 20 bases in between. Germline V gives CDR1 SQVTM, CDR2 ANQGSEA. The CDR3 DNA is TGCAGCGTCCGCGGGGGCCGGGACAGACCCTACGAGCAGTACTTC. Amino acid sequence: CSVRGGRDRPYEQYF.

The rearrangement links TRBV7-2 to TRBJ1-2; D might be TRBD1 (6 bases). V was clipped by 2 bases and J by 8 bases, with 15 bases between them. CDR3 length: 14 residues. Germline values: CDR1 SGHTA, CDR2 FQGNSA. The CDR3, as DNA: TGTGCCAGCAGCTTATCAGCAGGGGCGCACGGCTACACCTTC. Protein: CASSLSAGAHGYTF.

This rearrangement joins TRBV6-5 to TRBJ1-2; 7 bases line up with TRBD1. The CDR3 has 15 residues. Germline V lookup: CDR1 MNHEY, CDR2 SVGAGI. V shed 7 bases, J shed 8 bases, and the junction held 16 bases outside the gene matches. For the CDR3, the DNA is TGTGCCAGCAAAAGTAGGGACAGCGTGATAGTGGGCTACACCTTC. Its translation: CASKSRDSVIVGYTF.

The chain carries TRBV15 and TRBJ2-3; the D is unclear. Trimming pared 5 bases from V and 0 bases from J, leaving 12 bases between. Per germline, CDR1 LNHNV and CDR2 YYDKDF (reference sequence). The CDR3 covers 15 residues. The CDR3 is CATSLLDGSTDTQYF. The CDR3 bases are TGTGCCACCAGCCTCCTGGACGGTAGCACAGATACGCAGTATTTT.

The rearrangement joins TRBV15 to TRBJ2-7, with D unresolved. Germline V CDR1 and CDR2: LNHNV, YYDKDF (reference sequence). Trimming pared 1 base from V and 3 bases from J, leaving 7 bases between. CDR3 size: 13 residues. This chain's CDR3 is CATSRGQNYEQYF. The CDR3 region has the DNA TGTGCCACCAGCAGAGGACAAAACTACGAGCAGTACTTC. Filled out from reference TRBV15 and TRBJ2-7, the complete variable domain reads DAMVIQNPRYQVTQFGKPVTLSCSQTLNHNVMYWYQQKSSQAPKLLFHYYDKDFNNEADTPDNFQSRRPNTSFCFLDIRSPGLGDTAMYLCATSRGQNYEQYFGPGTRLTVT.

This CDR3 reads CASTGQGVIGYTF. CDR3 nucleotide sequence: TGTGCCAGTACCGGACAGGGGGTGATTGGCTACACCTTC. The rearrangement joins TRBV19 to TRBJ1-2, with 10 bases fitting TRBD1. The junction had 6 bases not matched to a gene; V was cut back by 7 bases and J by 7 bases. Germline lookup yields CDR1 LNHDA and CDR2 SQIVND (reference sequence). The CDR3 length is 13 residues.